The 5 T cell receptor beta chains listed next were all sequenced from one sample in a study of identical twins. TCRdb independently ran MiXCR on the 5' RACE reads; one entry per CDR3 protein. The sample lists around 250,000 distinct CDR3 sequences; roughly 8% were seen once. The same specimen was also included in a second study, on yellow fever vaccine responses in identical twins.

Sequencing used CD8+ T cells sorted from blood. Every receptor here comes from a young woman in good health.

This clonotype has a handful of counts. V usage is TRBV15 and J usage is TRBJ2-7; D is possibly TRBD2 (6 bases). Trimming removed 3 bases from V and 4 bases from J, with 10 bases in between. The CDR3 contains 13 residues. From germline, CDR1 is LNHNV and CDR2 YYDKDF (reference sequence). The chain's CDR3 is CATSRLGLYEQYF. The CDR3 DNA sequence: TGTGCCACCAGCAGGTTGGGACTTTACGAGCAGTACTTC.

The chain joins TRBV3-1 to TRBJ1-1; TRBD1 matches at 7 bases. Germline-derived CDR1 and CDR2 are LGHDT and YNNKEL (reference sequence). Trimming cost V 4 bases and J 7 bases; bases outside gene matches: 9. The CDR3 totals 14 residues. The CDR3 DNA sequence: TGTGCCAGCAGCCCGTACACAGGGGTTAATGAAGCTTTCTTT. This sequence encodes CASSPYTGVNEAFF.

This clonotype was found a few times. This chain links TRBV20-1 with TRBJ1-5, with D uncertain. The CDR3 is 14 residues long. The V gene lost 2 bases and the J gene lost 0 bases, with 8 bases spanning the gap. Germline V gene sequence: CDR1 DFQATT, CDR2 SNEGSKA (reference sequence). CDR3 loop: CSARPMNSNQPQHF. The DNA for the CDR3 is TGCAGTGCTAGACCCATGAATAGCAATCAGCCCCAGCATTTT.

There are many counts of this clonotype. The chain couples TRBV9 to TRBJ2-1; TRBD2 matches 7 bases. This CDR3 spans 15 amino acids. V lost 0 bases to trimming and J lost 8 bases; unmatched junction nucleotides: 8. Per germline, CDR1 SGDLS and CDR2 YYNGEE. CDR3 in amino acids: CASSVAGGGLDEQFF. CDR3 nucleotides: TGTGCCAGCAGCGTAGCGGGGGGAGGTCTCGATGAGCAGTTCTTC.

The chain carries TRBV12-3 or TRBV12-4 and TRBJ2-7, with 9 bases that match TRBD1. The CDR3 spans 14 residues. J gave up 6 bases and V 4 bases, and 7 bases lay outside the gene matches. Here the CDR3 reads CASSSYRGLGEQYF. The DNA for the CDR3 is TGTGCCAGCAGTTCCTACAGGGGGCTGGGCGAGCAGTACTTC.